The 3 T cell receptor beta chains below all came from one sample that was sequenced in a study of blood T cell repertoires in COVID-19. Generated by immunoSEQ multiplex PCR, the TCRdb table keeps only in-frame clones and is missing some. The table lists approximately 97,000 clones, 85% of them singletons. The sequenced sample consisted of peripheral blood. Receptors originate from a man older than 75 with acute or convalescent COVID-19.

The J gene is TRBJ2-2, the V gene TRBV29-1; 7 bases are a match to TRBD1. The CDR3 sequence is 15 residues long. V dropped 7 bases and J dropped 0; count of bases not matched to a gene: 8. CDR1 is SQVTM, CDR2 ANQGSEA, per germline. CDR3 in amino acids: CSGTDRSANTGELFF. The CDR3 DNA is TGCAGCGGGACGGACAGGAGCGCGAACACCGGGGAGCTGTTTTTT.

The gene calls are TRBV11-2 and TRBJ1-4; D not resolved. The germline CDR1 and CDR2 sequences are SGHAT and FQNNGV. V gave up 1 base and J gave up 7 bases, with 13 bases separating them. The CDR3 extends over 15 amino acids. The CDR3 DNA follows: TGTGCCAGCAGCTTAGGTGCGTCCTATAGTGAAAAACTGTTTTTT. This codes for CASSLGASYSEKLFF.

The chain recombines TRBV13 with TRBJ2-1, with TRBD1 as a possible D gene (5 bases). Trimming took 5 bases from V and 2 from J, leaving 16 bases between them. The CDR3 covers 16 residues. The germline gives CDR1 PRHDT, CDR2 FYEKMQ (reference sequence). The CDR3, as DNA: TGTGCCAGCAGCATCGACAGCCCGAGAGCCTACAATGAGCAGTTCTTC. Translating it yields CASSIDSPRAYNEQFF. Drawing the rest from reference TRBV13 and TRBJ2-1, the complete variable domain is AAGVIQSPRHLIKEKRETATLKCYPIPRHDTVYWYQQGPGQDPQFLISFYEKMQSDKGSIPDRFSAQQFSDYHSELNMSSLELGDSALYFCASSIDSPRAYNEQFFGPGTRLTVL.